This T cell receptor beta chain was documented in a study of human T cells and chemical hapten exposure. Study results and limitations: Every donor had alopecia, and their immune response may therefore differ from healthy people's.

About this clonotype itself: The antigen is undetermined.

Indicated time point: patch test 1, 2 weeks after DPC sensitization. Treatment in this sample: therapeutic diphenylcyclopropenone sensitization with weekly scalp DPC. The authors extracted total RNA from unfractionated whole blood. In the library, unique molecular identifiers were attached to individual cDNA molecules. TCRdb analysed the RACE reads with MiXCR anew, one entry per CDR3 protein. The table includes roughly 160,000 distinct CDR3 sequences, about 14% detected once. Material: whole blood, obtained in connection with sensitization to the hapten diphenylcyclopropenone (DPC). This TCR was recovered from a woman in her twenties or thirties with alopecia areata. Some clones in this sample may be carry-over from other donors' samples.

The CDR3 DNA follows: TGTGCCAGCAGCCCGACCGGGGCCGCGTATAATTCACCCCTCCACTTT. Translating gives CASSPTGAAYNSPLHF. The chain uses TRBV7-9 and TRBJ1-6; D is perhaps TRBD1 (5 bases). In germline, CDR1 is SEHNR, CDR2 FQNEAQ (reference sequence). This CDR3 is built from 16 residues. V was cut by 5 bases and J by 4 bases, with 15 bases left in between.